This entry describes one T cell receptor beta chain. Total RNA was extracted at no less than 5.5 micrograms per sample. A second PCR of 7 to 11 cycles used a sample-barcoded 5' primer and a J-beta primer mix. TCRdb passed the 5' RACE reads through MiXCR, listing each CDR3 protein once. Among 600,000 to 800,000 distinct CDR3 sequences, more than 45% were seen once, and the ten largest hold approximately 15%. This sample was included in a study of blood T cells in healthy people across ages. Deletions cut 3 bases from V and 7 bases from J, with 16 bases between. This CDR3 has 14 amino acids. Germline CDR1 SGDLS, CDR2 YYNGEE.

This TCR was sampled from a woman older than 75 in good health. J is TRBJ1-2 and V is TRBV9; D remains unclear. Input material: blood. The CDR3 is CASSAQPLTGGYTF. The CDR3 coding sequence is TGTGCCAGCAGCGCCCAACCCTTGACGGGTGGCTACACCTTC.